This T cell receptor (beta chain) was captured by sequencing in a study of OX40 agonist ivuxolimab in advanced cancers. The wider study: At around 83% male, the cohort had a mean age of 60 years, ranging from roughly 20 to 80.

Only in-frame clones appear in the TCRdb table, and some are missing; sequencing was by immunoSEQ multiplex PCR. The profile shows fewer than 30,000 clones, more than 75% of them singletons. V was shortened by 5 bases and J by 1 base, with 11 bases between the two germline ends. The CDR3 totals 14 residues. CDR1 is LGHNA, CDR2 YSLEER, per germline. This sequence originates from an adult with an advanced solid tumor such as melanoma, head and neck, liver or kidney cancer. The chain combines TRBV4-3 with TRBJ1-1; D remains unclear. The material sequenced was CD4+ or CD8+ T cells sorted from blood, taken in a trial of the OX40 agonist ivuxolimab. CDR3 sequence reads: CASSYADWNTEAFF. Here the CDR3 DNA reads TGCGCCAGCAGCTACGCAGACTGGAACACTGAAGCTTTCTTT.